The rows below give T cell receptor beta chains drawn from one sample of a study of blood T cell repertoires in COVID-19. Sequencing used immunoSEQ multiplex PCR; TCRdb keeps in-frame clones, though not all of them. The table records under 15,000 clones, 78% of them present only once. Sequenced material: peripheral blood. Every receptor here comes from a human donor in a cohort sampled during active COVID-19. The CDR3 runs from the conserved cysteine through the conserved F or W. A D gene is named only where the DNA matches it firmly. Where a row states a size, it is once, few, many or the class of an expanded clone; other rows omit it.

d_call,j_call,clone_size,v_call,cdr3_aa,cdr3_nt
-,TRBJ1-6,-,TRBV5-5,CASSLLSYNSPLHF,TGTGCCAGCAGCTTGCTTTCTTATAATTCACCCCTCCACTTT
-,TRBJ1-3,-,TRBV5-1,CASSHSGGTGNTIYF,TGCGCCAGCAGCCATAGCGGGGGAACTGGAAACACCATATATTTT
TRBD1,TRBJ2-1,-,TRBV11-1,CASTGTGGLDEQFF,TGTGCCAGCACCGGGACAGGGGGCTTGGATGAGCAGTTCTTC
-,TRBJ2-3,-,TRBV4-2,CASSQTRLGTDTQYF,TGTGCCAGCAGCCAGACCCGACTAGGCACAGATACGCAGTATTTT
-,TRBJ1-6,once,TRBV7-8,CASSFMTGLSSPLHF,TGTGCCAGCAGCTTTATGACGGGACTGAGCTCACCCCTCCACTTT
TRBD1,TRBJ1-1,-,TRBV5-1,CASSLSGTGGSEAFF,TGCGCCAGCAGCTTGTCGGGGACAGGCGGGTCGGAAGCTTTCTTT
TRBD1,TRBJ2-7,-,TRBV4-2,CASSQALFQGVDGLGEQYF,TGTGCCAGCAGCCAAGCACTCTTCCAGGGGGTTGATGGGCTTGGCGAGCAGTACTTC
-,TRBJ1-5,-,TRBV30,CAWSRFGASNQPQHF,TGTGCCTGGAGTCGCTTCGGAGCTAGCAATCAGCCCCAGCATTTT
-,TRBJ1-6,-,TRBV9,CASSGDSLGSYNSPLHF,TGTGCCAGCAGCGGTGACAGCCTAGGCTCCTATAATTCACCCCTCCACTTT
-,TRBJ2-5,medium-sized,TRBV7-8,CASSQVGGGSQETQYF,TGTGCCAGCAGTCAAGTAGGGGGGGGATCCCAAGAGACCCAGTACTTC
TRBD2,TRBJ2-3,-,TRBV6-5,CASSALAGSTDTQYF,TGTGCCAGCAGCGCACTAGCGGGCTCCACAGATACGCAGTATTTT
TRBD1,TRBJ1-5,-,TRBV24-1,CATSEGGRPLSNQPQHF,TGTGCCACCAGTGAAGGGGGCCGTCCCCTTAGCAATCAGCCCCAGCATTTT
TRBD2,TRBJ2-1,-,TRBV5-1,CASSLLLAGGHNEQFF,TGCGCCAGCAGCTTGCTCCTAGCGGGGGGGCACAATGAGCAGTTCTTC
-,TRBJ1-5,-,TRBV10-3,CATLGQLGQPQHF,TGTGCCACCCTTGGACAGCTGGGCCAGCCCCAGCATTTT
TRBD2,TRBJ2-3,-,TRBV7-2,CASSLVSGGGATDTQYF,TGTGCCAGCAGCTTAGTTTCAGGCGGGGGGGCGACAGATACGCAGTATTTT
-,TRBJ2-3,-,TRBV6-1,CASSEGKQSTQYF,TGTGCCAGCAGTGAGGGCAAACAGAGTACGCAGTATTTT
-,TRBJ1-1,once,TRBV6-2/TRBV6-3,CASSNSGTLNTEAFF,TGTGCCAGCAGTAACTCCGGGACTCTGAACACTGAAGCTTTCTTT
TRBD1,TRBJ1-1,-,TRBV7-2,CASSLTGGGGAATEAFF,TGTGCCAGCAGCTTAACTGGAGGAGGGGGCGCAGCCACTGAAGCTTTCTTT
-,TRBJ1-2,few,TRBV6-5,CASSSPTGKSGYTF,TGTGCCAGCAGTTCACCTACAGGGAAGAGTGGCTACACCTTC
-,TRBJ1-2,-,TRBV3-1/TRBV3-2,CASSHSVSQYYGYTF,TGTGCCAGCAGCCATTCTGTCAGTCAGTATTATGGCTACACCTTC
TRBD1,TRBJ2-5,few,TRBV27,CASSTTSGTVVTQYF,TGTGCCAGCAGTACAACTTCCGGGACAGTTGTGACCCAGTACTTC
TRBD2,TRBJ2-1,once,TRBV11-2,CASRREGLNNEQFF,TGTGCCAGCAGGAGGGAGGGGCTGAACAATGAGCAGTTCTTC
TRBD1,TRBJ2-7,few,TRBV10-3,CAISGGTGGHEQYF,TGTGCCATCAGTGGGGGGACAGGGGGTCACGAGCAGTACTTC
TRBD2,TRBJ2-1,once,TRBV6-5,CATKRGGPNEQFF,TGTGCCACCAAGCGGGGGGGCCCGAATGAGCAGTTCTTC
TRBD1,TRBJ1-1,-,TRBV6-5,CASRVSTGAGTEAFF,TGTGCCAGCAGGGTTTCTACAGGGGCGGGTACTGAAGCTTTCTTT
-,TRBJ1-5,-,TRBV12-5,CASGSDWSGGNQPQHF,TGTGCTAGTGGCTCGGACTGGTCCGGTGGCAATCAGCCCCAGCATTTT
-,TRBJ1-1,-,TRBV12-3/TRBV12-4,CASLWGGTEAFF,TGTGCCAGCCTCTGGGGAGGCACTGAAGCTTTCTTT
-,TRBJ2-2,once,TRBV15,CATSRDLAGLNTGELFF,TGTGCCACCAGCAGAGATCTTGCAGGATTGAACACCGGGGAGCTGTTTTTT
-,TRBJ1-1,-,TRBV19,CASRGQMNTEAFF,TGTGCCAGTAGGGGACAAATGAACACTGAAGCTTTCTTT
-,TRBJ1-1,-,TRBV5-1,CASSLTTRGGTEAFF,TGCGCCAGCAGCTTGACGACTAGAGGTGGGACTGAAGCTTTCTTT
TRBD1,TRBJ1-4,-,TRBV28,CASSLQGANEKLFF,TGTGCCAGCAGTTTGCAGGGGGCTAATGAAAAACTGTTTTTT
TRBD1,TRBJ1-2,once,TRBV7-8,CASTLGQFYGYTF,TGTGCCAGCACCTTGGGACAGTTCTATGGCTACACCTTC
-,TRBJ2-7,-,TRBV3-1/TRBV3-2,CASSQVDEQYF,TGTGCCAGCAGCCAAGTAGACGAGCAGTACTTC
TRBD1,TRBJ2-7,few,TRBV7-2,CASSLKGQGTYEQYF,TGTGCCAGCAGCTTAAAGGGACAGGGGACCTACGAGCAGTACTTC
-,TRBJ1-4,-,TRBV18,CASSPSTGTNEKLFF,TGTGCCAGCTCACCTTCGACAGGAACTAATGAAAAACTGTTTTTT
-,TRBJ2-5,-,TRBV20-1,CSAWERETQYF,TGCAGTGCTTGGGAGCGAGAGACCCAGTACTTC
-,TRBJ1-2,-,TRBV18,CASSPLRRGFGYTF,TGTGCCAGCTCACCGCTTCGACGGGGGTTTGGCTACACCTTC
-,TRBJ1-5,-,TRBV2,CASSGRAETEPQHF,TGTGCCAGCAGTGGGAGGGCAGAAACTGAGCCCCAGCATTTT
TRBD1,TRBJ1-5,-,TRBV7-8,CASSPYIIQGAGGQPQHF,TGTGCCAGCAGCCCTTACATTATCCAGGGGGCCGGGGGTCAGCCCCAGCATTTT
TRBD2,TRBJ2-3,-,TRBV11-3,CASSLTSGGSTQYF,TGTGCCAGCAGCCTGACTAGCGGGGGGAGTACGCAGTATTTT
TRBD1,TRBJ1-1,-,TRBV28,CASRPTRQGRNTEAFF,TGTGCCAGCAGGCCGACCAGACAGGGAAGGAACACTGAAGCTTTCTTT
TRBD1,TRBJ1-2,-,TRBV2,CASRAGTGAGGYTF,TGTGCCAGCAGAGCCGGGACAGGGGCTGGTGGCTACACCTTC
-,TRBJ2-1,-,TRBV28,CASSSNYNEQFF,TGTGCCAGCAGTTCCAACTACAATGAGCAGTTCTTC
TRBD1,TRBJ2-3,-,TRBV11-3,CASSPLGQASTDTQYF,TGTGCCAGCAGCCCTCTCGGACAGGCTAGCACAGATACGCAGTATTTT
-,TRBJ1-1,few,TRBV4-1,CASSQDSGGYGTEAFF,TGCGCCAGCAGCCAAGATAGTGGGGGCTATGGGACTGAAGCTTTCTTT
TRBD1,TRBJ2-7,-,TRBV4-1,CASSRGRDSSYEQYF,TGCGCCAGCAGCCGCGGCCGGGACAGCTCCTACGAGCAGTACTTC
TRBD2,TRBJ2-5,-,TRBV14,CASSQRLAGGETQYF,TGTGCCAGCAGCCAGAGACTAGCGGGGGGCGAGACCCAGTACTTC
TRBD1,TRBJ1-2,-,TRBV6-5,CASTQIGQGGYGYTF,TGTGCCAGCACCCAGATTGGACAGGGTGGCTATGGCTACACCTTC
-,TRBJ2-2,-,TRBV30,CAWTEGVYTGELFF,TGTGCTTGGACAGAGGGGGTGTACACCGGGGAGCTGTTTTTT
TRBD2,TRBJ2-1,-,TRBV5-1,CASSRQAGTYNEQFF,TGCGCCAGCAGCCGACAAGCGGGAACCTACAATGAGCAGTTCTTC
TRBD1,TRBJ1-1,-,TRBV19,CASSIRLGQGTEAFF,TGTGCCAGTAGTATCCGTCTGGGACAGGGCACTGAAGCTTTCTTT
-,TRBJ1-4,-,TRBV19,CASNIRRGTNEKLFF,TGTGCCAGTAACATTAGGCGGGGAACTAATGAAAAACTGTTTTTT
TRBD1,TRBJ1-5,few,TRBV20-1,CSASRWAGQGIQQPQHF,TGCAGTGCTAGTCGTTGGGCGGGACAGGGCATTCAACAGCCCCAGCATTTT
-,TRBJ1-1,-,TRBV2,CASSPDGVNTEAFF,TGTGCCAGCAGTCCGGACGGGGTGAACACTGAAGCTTTCTTT
TRBD2,TRBJ2-1,once,TRBV7-8,CASSTGGAVSYNEQFF,TGTGCCAGCAGCACCGGGGGGGCCGTTTCCTACAATGAGCAGTTCTTC